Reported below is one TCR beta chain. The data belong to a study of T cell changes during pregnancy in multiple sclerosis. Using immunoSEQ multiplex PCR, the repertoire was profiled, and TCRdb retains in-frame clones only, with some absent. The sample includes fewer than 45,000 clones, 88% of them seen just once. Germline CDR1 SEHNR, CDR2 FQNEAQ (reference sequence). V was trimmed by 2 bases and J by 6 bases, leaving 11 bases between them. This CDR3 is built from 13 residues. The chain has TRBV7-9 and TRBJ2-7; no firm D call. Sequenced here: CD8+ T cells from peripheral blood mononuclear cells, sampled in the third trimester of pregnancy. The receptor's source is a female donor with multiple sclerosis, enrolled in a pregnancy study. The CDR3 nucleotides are TGTGCCAGCAGCTTACCCCCCCTCCTCGAGCAGTACTTC. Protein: CASSLPPLLEQYF.